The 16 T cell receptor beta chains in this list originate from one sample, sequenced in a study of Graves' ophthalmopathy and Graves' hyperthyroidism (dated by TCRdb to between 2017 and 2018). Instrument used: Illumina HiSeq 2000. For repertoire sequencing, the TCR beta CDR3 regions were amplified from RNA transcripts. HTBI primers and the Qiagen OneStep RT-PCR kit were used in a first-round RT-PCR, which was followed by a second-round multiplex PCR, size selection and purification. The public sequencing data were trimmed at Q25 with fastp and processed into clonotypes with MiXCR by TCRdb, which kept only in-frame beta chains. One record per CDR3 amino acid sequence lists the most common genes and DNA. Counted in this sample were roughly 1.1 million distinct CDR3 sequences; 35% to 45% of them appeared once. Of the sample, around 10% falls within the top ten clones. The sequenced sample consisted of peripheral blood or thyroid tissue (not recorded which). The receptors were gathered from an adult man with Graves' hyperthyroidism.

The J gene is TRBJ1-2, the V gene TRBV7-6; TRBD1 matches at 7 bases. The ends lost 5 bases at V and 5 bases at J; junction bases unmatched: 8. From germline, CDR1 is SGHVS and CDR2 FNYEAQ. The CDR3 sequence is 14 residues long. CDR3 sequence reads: CASSPQGKGYGYTF. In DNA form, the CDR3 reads TGTGCCAGCAGCCCACAGGGGAAAGGATATGGCTACACCTTC.

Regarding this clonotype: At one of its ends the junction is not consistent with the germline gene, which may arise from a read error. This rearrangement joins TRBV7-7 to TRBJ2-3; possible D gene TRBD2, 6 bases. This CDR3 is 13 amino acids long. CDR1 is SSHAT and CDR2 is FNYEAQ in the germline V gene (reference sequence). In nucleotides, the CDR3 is TGTGCTAGCAGCCCCGAACGGGGGGATACGCAGTATTTT. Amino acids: CASSPERGDTQYF.

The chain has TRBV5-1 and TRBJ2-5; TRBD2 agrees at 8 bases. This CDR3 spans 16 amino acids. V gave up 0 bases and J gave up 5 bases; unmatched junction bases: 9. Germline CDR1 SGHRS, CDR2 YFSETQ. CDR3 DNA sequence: TGCGCCAGCAGCTTGGGGCGGGGGGCCCCGGAGGAGACCCAGTACTTC. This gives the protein CASSLGRGAPEETQYF. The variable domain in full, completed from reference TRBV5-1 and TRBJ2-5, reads KAGVTQTPRYLIKTRGQQVTLSCSPISGHRSVSWYQQTPGQGLQFLFEYFSETQRNKGNFPGRFSGRQFSNSRSEMNVSTLELGDSALYLCASSLGRGAPEETQYFGPGTRLLVL.

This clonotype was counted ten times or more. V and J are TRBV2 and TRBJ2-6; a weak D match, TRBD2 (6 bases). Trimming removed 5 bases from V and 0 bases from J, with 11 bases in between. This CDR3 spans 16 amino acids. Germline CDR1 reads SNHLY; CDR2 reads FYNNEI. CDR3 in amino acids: CASSPGVSSGANVLTF. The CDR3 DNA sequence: TGTGCCAGCAGTCCGGGGGTTAGCTCTGGGGCCAACGTCCTGACTTTC.

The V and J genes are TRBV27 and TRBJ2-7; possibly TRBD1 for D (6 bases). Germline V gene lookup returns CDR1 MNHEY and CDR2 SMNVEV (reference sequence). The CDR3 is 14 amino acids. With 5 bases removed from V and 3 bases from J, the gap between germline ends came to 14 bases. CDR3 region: CASSAGTRDYEQYF. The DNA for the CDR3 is TGTGCCAGCAGTGCCGGGACAAGAGACTACGAGCAGTACTTC.

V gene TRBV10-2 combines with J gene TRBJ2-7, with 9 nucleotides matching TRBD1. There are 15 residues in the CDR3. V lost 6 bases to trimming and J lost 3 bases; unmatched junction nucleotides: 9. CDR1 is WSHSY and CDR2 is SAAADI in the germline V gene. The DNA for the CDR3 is TGCGCCAGCAGCGCCCGGACAGGGGAACTCTACGAGCAGTACTTC. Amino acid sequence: CASSARTGELYEQYF.

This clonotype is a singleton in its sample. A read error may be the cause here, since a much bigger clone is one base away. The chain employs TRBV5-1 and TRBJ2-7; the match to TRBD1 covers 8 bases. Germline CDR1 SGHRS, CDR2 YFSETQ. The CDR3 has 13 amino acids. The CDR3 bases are TGCACCAGTCGGCGACAGGGGTACTACGAGCAGTACTTC. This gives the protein CTSRRQGYYEQYF.

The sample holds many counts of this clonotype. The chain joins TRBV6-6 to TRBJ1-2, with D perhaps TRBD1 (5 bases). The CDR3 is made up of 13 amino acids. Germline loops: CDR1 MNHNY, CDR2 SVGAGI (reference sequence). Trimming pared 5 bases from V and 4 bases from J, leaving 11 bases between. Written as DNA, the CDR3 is TGTGCCAGCAGTCCCCCGAGGGGCTATGGCTACACCTTC. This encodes CASSPPRGYGYTF.

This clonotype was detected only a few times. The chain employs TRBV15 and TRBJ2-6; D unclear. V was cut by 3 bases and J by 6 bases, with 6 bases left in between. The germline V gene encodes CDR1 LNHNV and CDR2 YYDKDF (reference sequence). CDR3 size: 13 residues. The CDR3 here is CATSSMAANVLTF. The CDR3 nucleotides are TGTGCCACCAGCAGCATGGCGGCCAACGTCCTGACTTTC.

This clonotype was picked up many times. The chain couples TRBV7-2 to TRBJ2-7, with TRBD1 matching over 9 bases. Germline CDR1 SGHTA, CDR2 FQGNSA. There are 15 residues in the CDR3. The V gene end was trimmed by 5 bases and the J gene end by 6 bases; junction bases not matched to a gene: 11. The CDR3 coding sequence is TGTGCCAGCAGCCGCACCGGGACAGGGTCCCTCGAGCAGTACTTC. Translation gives CASSRTGTGSLEQYF.

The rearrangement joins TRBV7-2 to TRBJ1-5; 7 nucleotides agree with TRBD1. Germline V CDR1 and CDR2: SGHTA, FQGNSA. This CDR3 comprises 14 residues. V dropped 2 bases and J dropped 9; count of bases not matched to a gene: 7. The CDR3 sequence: CASSLYLTGRPQHF. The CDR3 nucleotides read TGTGCCAGCAGCTTATATTTGACAGGGCGGCCCCAGCATTTT. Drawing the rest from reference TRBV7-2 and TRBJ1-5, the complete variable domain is GAGVSQSPSNKVTEKGKDVELRCDPISGHTALYWYRQSLGQGLEFLIYFQGNSAPDKSGLPSDRFSAERTGGSVSTLTIQRTQQEDSAVYLCASSLYLTGRPQHFGDGTRLSIL.

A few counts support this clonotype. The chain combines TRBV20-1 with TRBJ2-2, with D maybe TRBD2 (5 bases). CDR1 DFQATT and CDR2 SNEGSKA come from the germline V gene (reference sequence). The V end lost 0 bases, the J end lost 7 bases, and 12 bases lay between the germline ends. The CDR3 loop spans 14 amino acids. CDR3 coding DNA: TGCAGTGCTAGAGACCAAATGCGGGTCGGGGAGCTGTTTTTT. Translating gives CSARDQMRVGELFF.

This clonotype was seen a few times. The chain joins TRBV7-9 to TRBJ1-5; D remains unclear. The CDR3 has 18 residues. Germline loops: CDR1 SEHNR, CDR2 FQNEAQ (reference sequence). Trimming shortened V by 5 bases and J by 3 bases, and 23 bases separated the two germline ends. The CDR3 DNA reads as TGTGCCAGCAGCCTCACAACCTTCCCTGAAGCTGACAATCAGCCCCAGCATTTT. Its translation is CASSLTTFPEADNQPQHF.

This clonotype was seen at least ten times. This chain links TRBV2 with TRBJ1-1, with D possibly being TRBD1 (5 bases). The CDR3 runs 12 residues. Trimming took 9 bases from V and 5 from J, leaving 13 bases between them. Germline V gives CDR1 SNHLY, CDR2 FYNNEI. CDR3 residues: CARGTRGTEAFF. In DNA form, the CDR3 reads TGTGCCAGGGGGACCCGGGGGACTGAAGCTTTCTTT.

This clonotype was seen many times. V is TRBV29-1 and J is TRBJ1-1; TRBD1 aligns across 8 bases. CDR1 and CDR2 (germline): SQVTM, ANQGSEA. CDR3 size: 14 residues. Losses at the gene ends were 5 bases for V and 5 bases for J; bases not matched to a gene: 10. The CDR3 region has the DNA TGCAGCGTTACCGGACAGGGAAGGTTGACTGAAGCTTTCTTT. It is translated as CSVTGQGRLTEAFF.

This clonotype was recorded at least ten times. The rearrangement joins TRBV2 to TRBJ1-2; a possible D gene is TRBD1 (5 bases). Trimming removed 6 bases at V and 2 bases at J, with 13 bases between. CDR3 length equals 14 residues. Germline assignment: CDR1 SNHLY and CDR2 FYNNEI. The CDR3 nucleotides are TGTGCCAGCAGGGGGGACTCTGCAAACTATGGCTACACCTTC. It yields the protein CASRGDSANYGYTF.